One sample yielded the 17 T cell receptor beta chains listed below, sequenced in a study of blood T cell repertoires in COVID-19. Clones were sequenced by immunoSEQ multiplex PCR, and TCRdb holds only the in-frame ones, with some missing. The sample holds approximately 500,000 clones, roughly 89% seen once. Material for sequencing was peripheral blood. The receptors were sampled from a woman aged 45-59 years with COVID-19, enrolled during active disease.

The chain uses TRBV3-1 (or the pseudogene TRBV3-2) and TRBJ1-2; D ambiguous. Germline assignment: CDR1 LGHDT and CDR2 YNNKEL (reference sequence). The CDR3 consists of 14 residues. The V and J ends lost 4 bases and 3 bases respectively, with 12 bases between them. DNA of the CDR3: TGTGCCAGCAGCCCGGAGGGCTACGACTATGGCTACACCTTC. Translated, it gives CASSPEGYDYGYTF.

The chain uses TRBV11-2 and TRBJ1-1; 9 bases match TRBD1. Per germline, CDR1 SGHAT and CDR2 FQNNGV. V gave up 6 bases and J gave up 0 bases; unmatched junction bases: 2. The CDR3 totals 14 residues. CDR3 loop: CASRGTGLNTEAFF. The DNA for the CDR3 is TGTGCCAGCAGGGGGACAGGGCTGAACACTGAAGCTTTCTTT.

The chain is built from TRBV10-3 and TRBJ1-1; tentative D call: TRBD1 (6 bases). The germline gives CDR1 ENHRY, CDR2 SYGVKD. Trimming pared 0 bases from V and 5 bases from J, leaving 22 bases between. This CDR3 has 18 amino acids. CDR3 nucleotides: TGTGCCATCAGTGAGTCTTTAGGGGGGGTCGGTGCGGAGACTGAAGCTTTCTTT. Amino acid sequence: CAISESLGGVGAETEAFF.

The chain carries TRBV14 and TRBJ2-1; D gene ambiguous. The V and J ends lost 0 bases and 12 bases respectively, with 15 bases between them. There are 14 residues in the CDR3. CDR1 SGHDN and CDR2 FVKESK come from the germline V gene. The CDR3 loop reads CASSQDLDPGGQFF. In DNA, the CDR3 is TGTGCCAGCAGCCAAGATCTCGATCCCGGTGGGCAGTTCTTC. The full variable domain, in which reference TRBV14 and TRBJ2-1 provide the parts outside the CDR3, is EAGVTQFPSHSVIEKGQTVTLRCDPISGHDNLYWYRRVMGKEIKFLLHFVKESKQDESGMPNNRFLAERTGGTYSTLKVQPAELEDSGVYFCASSQDLDPGGQFFGPGTRLTVL.

CDR3 DNA: TGTGCCAGCAGACCGGGACAGCCCGGCACTGAAGCTTTCTTT. This encodes CASRPGQPGTEAFF. V and J are TRBV6-5 and TRBJ1-1; 7 bases are shared with TRBD1. V gave up 6 bases and J gave up 4 bases; unmatched junction bases: 8. Germline-derived CDR1 and CDR2 are MNHEY and SVGAGI. The CDR3 contains 14 residues.

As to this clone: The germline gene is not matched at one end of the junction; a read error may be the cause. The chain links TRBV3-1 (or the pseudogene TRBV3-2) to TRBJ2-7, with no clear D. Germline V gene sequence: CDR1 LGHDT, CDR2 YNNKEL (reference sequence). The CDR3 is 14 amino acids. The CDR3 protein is CAGSPKEIPYEQYF. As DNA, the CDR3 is TGTGCCGGCAGCCCGAAAGAGATTCCCTACGAGCAGTACTTC.

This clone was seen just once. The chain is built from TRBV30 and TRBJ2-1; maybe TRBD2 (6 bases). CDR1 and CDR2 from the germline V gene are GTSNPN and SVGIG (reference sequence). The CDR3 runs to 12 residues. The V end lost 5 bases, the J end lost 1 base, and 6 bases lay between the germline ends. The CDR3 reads CAWGGSYNEQFF. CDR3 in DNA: TGTGCCTGGGGGGGGTCCTACAATGAGCAGTTCTTC.

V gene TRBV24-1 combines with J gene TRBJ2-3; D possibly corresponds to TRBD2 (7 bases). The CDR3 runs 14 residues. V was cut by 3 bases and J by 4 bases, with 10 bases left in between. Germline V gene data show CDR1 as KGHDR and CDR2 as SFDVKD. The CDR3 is CATSDRGAADTQYF. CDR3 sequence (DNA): TGTGCCACCAGTGATCGGGGGGCCGCAGATACGCAGTATTTT.

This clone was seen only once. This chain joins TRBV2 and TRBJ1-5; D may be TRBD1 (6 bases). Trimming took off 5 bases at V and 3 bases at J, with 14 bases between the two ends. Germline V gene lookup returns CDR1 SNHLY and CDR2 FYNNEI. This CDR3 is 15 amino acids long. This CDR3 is CASSSLRGANQPQHF. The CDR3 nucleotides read TGTGCCAGCAGTTCCCTCCGGGGGGCCAATCAGCCCCAGCATTTT.

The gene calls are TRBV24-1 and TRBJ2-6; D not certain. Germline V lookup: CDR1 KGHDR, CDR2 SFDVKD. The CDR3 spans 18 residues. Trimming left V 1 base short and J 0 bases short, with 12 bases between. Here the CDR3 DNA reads TGTGCCACCAGTGATTTTCGATCTACTTACTCTGGGGCCAACGTCCTGACTTTC. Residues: CATSDFRSTYSGANVLTF.

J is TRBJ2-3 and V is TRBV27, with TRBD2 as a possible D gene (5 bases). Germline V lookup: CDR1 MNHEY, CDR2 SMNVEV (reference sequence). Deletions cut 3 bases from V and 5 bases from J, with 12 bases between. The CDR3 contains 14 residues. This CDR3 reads CASSFRDAGDTQYF. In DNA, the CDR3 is TGTGCCAGCAGTTTTAGGGATGCGGGAGATACGCAGTATTTT.

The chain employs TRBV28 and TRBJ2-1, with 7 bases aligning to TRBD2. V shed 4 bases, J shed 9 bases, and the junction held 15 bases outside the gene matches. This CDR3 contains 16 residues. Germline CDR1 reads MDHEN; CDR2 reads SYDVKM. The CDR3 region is CASSSLLAVFAGEQFF. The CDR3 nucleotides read TGTGCCAGCAGTTCCCTCCTAGCGGTTTTTGCGGGTGAGCAGTTCTTC.

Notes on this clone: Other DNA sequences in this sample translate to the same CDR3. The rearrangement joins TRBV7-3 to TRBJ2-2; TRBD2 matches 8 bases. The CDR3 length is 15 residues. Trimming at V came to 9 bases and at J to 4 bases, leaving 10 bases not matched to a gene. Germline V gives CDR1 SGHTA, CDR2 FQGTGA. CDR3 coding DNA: TGTGCCAGTCGAAGGGGCGGGGGGCCCACCGGGGAGCTGTTTTTT. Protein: CASRRGGGPTGELFF.

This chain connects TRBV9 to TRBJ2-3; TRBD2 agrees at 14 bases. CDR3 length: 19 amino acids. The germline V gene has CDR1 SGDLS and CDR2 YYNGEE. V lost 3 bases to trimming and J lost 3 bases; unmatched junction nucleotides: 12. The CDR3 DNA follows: TGTGCCAGCAGCGAAAGACTAGCGGGGGGGCCGGGGGGGACAGATACGCAGTATTTT. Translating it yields CASSERLAGGPGGTDTQYF.

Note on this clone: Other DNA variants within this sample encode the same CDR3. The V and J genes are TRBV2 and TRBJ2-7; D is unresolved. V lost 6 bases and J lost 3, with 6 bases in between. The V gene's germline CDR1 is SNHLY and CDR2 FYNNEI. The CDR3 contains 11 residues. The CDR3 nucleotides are TGTGCCAGCAGCCCTAGCTACGAGCAGTACTTC. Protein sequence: CASSPSYEQYF. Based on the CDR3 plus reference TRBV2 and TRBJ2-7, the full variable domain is EPEVTQTPSHQVTQMGQEVILRCVPISNHLYFYWYRQILGQKVEFLVSFYNNEISEKSEIFDDQFSVERPDGSNFTLKIRSTKLEDSAMYFCASSPSYEQYFGPGTRLTVT.

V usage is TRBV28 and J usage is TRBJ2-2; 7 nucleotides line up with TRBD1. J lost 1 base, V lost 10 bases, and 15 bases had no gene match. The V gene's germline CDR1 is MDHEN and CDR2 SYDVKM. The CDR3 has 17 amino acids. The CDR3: CAIPRDKTGMNTGELFF. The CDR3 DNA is TGTGCCATACCGAGGGACAAGACAGGGATGAACACCGGGGAGCTGTTTTTT.

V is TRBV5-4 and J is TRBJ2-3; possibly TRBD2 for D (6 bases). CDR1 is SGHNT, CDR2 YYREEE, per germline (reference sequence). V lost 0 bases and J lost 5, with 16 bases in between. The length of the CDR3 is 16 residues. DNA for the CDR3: TGTGCCAGCAGCTTGGGGGGCGAGCGGGTCAAAGATACGCAGTATTTT. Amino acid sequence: CASSLGGERVKDTQYF.